Listed below are T cell receptor beta chains from one sample, sequenced in a study of cytomegalovirus exposure and HLA in healthy donors. Sequencing was performed with immunoSEQ multiplex PCR; in TCRdb, only in-frame clones are kept and a portion is missing. The data show about 48,000 clones, 88% seen once. Sequencing was performed on PBMCs. These receptor sequences come from a woman aged 25 to 39 in good health and CMV-seronegative. Both conserved end residues are part of each CDR3. The D gene is left open where the match is weak. Clone size is shown for a subset of rows, as once, few, many or a class of expanded clone.

TRBJ1-3	NA	TRBV9	NA	CASSVDSASGNTIYF
TRBJ2-3	few	TRBV5-1	TRBD1	CASSFYGTASDTQYF
TRBJ1-2	NA	TRBV13	TRBD1	CASSLTGVGSYGYTF
TRBJ2-1	NA	TRBV5-1	TRBD1	CASSLAFGQVSGNEQFF
TRBJ2-1	NA	TRBV10-2	NA	CASTLDFYNEQFF
TRBJ1-4	NA	TRBV9	TRBD1	CASSVDTGGGYEKLFF
TRBJ1-1	NA	TRBV6-5	NA	CASSPLTHTEAFF
TRBJ2-1	NA	TRBV6-5	NA	CASNTRREYNEQFF
TRBJ2-7	NA	TRBV19	NA	CASSLNRDIPSYEQYF
TRBJ2-5	NA	TRBV5-1	NA	CASSFGGLSPQETQYF
TRBJ2-1	once	TRBV11-2	NA	CASSLGPPHEQFF
TRBJ2-7	NA	TRBV11-3	NA	CASSLEGGAGAYEQYF
TRBJ1-5	NA	TRBV27	TRBD1	CASKLDRGALWPQHF
TRBJ1-5	NA	TRBV6-6	NA	CASSYGHPGSNQPQHF
TRBJ2-3	once	TRBV27	NA	CASSLSRPWTDTQYF
TRBJ1-1	once	TRBV29-1	NA	CSVWWGAEAFF
TRBJ1-1	NA	TRBV10-3	NA	CAISDYSGGNTEAFF
TRBJ2-7	NA	TRBV6-1	NA	CASSDVTEGYEQYF
TRBJ2-2	NA	TRBV5-5	TRBD2	CASSLVGTTPGELFF
TRBJ2-2	few	TRBV6-1	TRBD1	CASSEAPGQSGELFF
TRBJ2-7	NA	TRBV4-1	TRBD2	CASSQEGGKYEQYF
TRBJ2-1	NA	TRBV7-9	TRBD1	CASSPKWDREYNEQFF
TRBJ2-3	NA	TRBV11-2	TRBD2	CASSPRASGRTDTQYF
TRBJ1-2	NA	TRBV18	NA	CASSPDTAYGYTF
TRBJ2-1	once	TRBV21-1	NA	CASSSPLAGFYNEQFF
TRBJ2-2	NA	TRBV6-6	NA	CASSYPASEGLFF
TRBJ2-3	NA	TRBV6-4	TRBD2	CASSETGTSGTDTQYF
TRBJ2-3	once	TRBV7-7	TRBD1	CASSLVAGGPDTQYF
TRBJ2-3	few	TRBV28	NA	CASTLPYGNTDTQYF
TRBJ2-2	once	TRBV5-4	NA	CASSLAGAGTGELFF
TRBJ1-2	NA	TRBV7-2	NA	CASSLAVGAVDGYTF
TRBJ2-3	NA	TRBV11-3	TRBD2	CASSQGLAGVSTDTQYF
TRBJ1-1	NA	TRBV6-5	NA	CASSLSRGSTEAFF
TRBJ2-1	NA	TRBV5-4	NA	CASSLAIRVGEQFF
TRBJ1-2	NA	TRBV5-1	NA	CASSPAGASNYGYTF
TRBJ1-4	NA	TRBV28	NA	CASSFERVATNEKLFF
TRBJ2-7	NA	TRBV28	TRBD1	CASSLGRDSYAYEQYF
TRBJ2-5	NA	TRBV28	NA	CASSFRGQETQYF
TRBJ2-7	once	TRBV28	TRBD2	CASSSVGLASHYEQYF
TRBJ2-5	once	TRBV5-1	NA	CASSPGGRRYETQYF
TRBJ2-1	NA	TRBV11-2	NA	CASSPQRVTYNEQFF
TRBJ1-3	NA	TRBV11-2	TRBD1	CASSLDLRDRTDIYF
TRBJ1-3	NA	TRBV10-2	TRBD1	CASSEAGGSGNTIYF
TRBJ1-5	few	TRBV2	TRBD1	CASHRGTVQPQHF
TRBJ1-1	NA	TRBV28	TRBD1	CAGLKSTGGSGEAFF
TRBJ1-4	NA	TRBV5-1	TRBD1	CASSFTGGSEKLFF
TRBJ2-7	NA	TRBV7-2	TRBD1	CASSSGQGEQYF
TRBJ1-2	NA	TRBV6-5	NA	CASRSDLSYGYTF
TRBJ1-1	NA	TRBV28	NA	CASSYTPGFLNTEAFF
TRBJ1-1	NA	TRBV19	NA	CASSIPGSYTEAFF
TRBJ1-4	once	TRBV5-1	NA	CASTTPGANEKLFF
TRBJ1-4	NA	TRBV5-1	NA	CASSLEAGTNEKLFF
TRBJ1-1	medium-sized	TRBV30	NA	CAWSVTELGGPNTEAFF
TRBJ2-7	NA	TRBV2	NA	CATRGGSSYEQYF
TRBJ1-5	NA	TRBV11-2	NA	CASSLQGPGPQHF
TRBJ2-5	NA	TRBV18	TRBD2	CASSPPLPSGEETQYF
TRBJ2-7	few	TRBV6-5	NA	CASSRGTGGEQYF
TRBJ1-5	NA	TRBV7-2	NA	CASSLVPRVPNQPQHF
TRBJ2-2	NA	TRBV6-4	NA	CASSDQGTGELFF
TRBJ1-4	NA	TRBV28	NA	CASSFREKLFF